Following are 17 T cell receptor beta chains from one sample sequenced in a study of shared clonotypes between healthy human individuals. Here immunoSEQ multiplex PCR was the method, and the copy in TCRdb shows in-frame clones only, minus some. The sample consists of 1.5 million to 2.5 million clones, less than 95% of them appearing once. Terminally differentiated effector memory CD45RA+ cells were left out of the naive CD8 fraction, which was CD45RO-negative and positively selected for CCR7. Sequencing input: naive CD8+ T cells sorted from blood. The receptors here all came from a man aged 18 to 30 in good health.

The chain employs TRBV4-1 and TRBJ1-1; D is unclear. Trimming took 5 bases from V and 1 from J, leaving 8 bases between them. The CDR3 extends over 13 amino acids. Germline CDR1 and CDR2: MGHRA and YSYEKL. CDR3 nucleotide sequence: TGCGCCAGCAGCACCCGGGGGAACACTGAAGCTTTCTTT. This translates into CASSTRGNTEAFF.

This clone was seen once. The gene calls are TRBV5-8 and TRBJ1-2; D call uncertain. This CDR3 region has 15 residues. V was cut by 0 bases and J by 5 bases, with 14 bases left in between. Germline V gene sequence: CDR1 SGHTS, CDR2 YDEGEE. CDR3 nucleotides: TGTGCCAGCAGCTTGGTACGGGGAGGGATGTATGGCTACACCTTC. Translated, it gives CASSLVRGGMYGYTF.

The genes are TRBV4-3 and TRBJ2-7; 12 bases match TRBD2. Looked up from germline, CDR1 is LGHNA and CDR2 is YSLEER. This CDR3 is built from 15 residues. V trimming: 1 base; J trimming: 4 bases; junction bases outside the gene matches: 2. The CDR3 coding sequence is TGCGCCAGCAGCCAAGCTAGCGGGGGGGGTTACGAGCAGTACTTC. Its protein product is CASSQASGGGYEQYF.

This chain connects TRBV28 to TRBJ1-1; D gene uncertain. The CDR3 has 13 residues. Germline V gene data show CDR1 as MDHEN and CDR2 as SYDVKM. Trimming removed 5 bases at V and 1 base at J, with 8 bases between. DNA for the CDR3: TGTGCCAGCAGTCCCGACTGGAACACTGAAGCTTTCTTT. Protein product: CASSPDWNTEAFF.

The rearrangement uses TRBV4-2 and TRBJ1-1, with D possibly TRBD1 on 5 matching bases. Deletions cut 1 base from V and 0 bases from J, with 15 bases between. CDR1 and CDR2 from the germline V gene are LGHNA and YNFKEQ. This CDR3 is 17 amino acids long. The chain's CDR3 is CASSQVIRQGVNTEAFF. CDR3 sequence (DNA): TGTGCCAGCAGCCAAGTCATCAGGCAAGGGGTGAACACTGAAGCTTTCTTT.

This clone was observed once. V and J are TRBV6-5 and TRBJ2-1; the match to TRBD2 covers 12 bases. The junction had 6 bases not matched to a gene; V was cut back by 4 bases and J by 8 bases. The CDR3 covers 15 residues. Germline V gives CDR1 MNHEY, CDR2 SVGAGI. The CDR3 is CASSSRTSGADEQFF. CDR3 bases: TGTGCCAGCAGTTCGAGGACTAGCGGGGCCGATGAGCAGTTCTTC.

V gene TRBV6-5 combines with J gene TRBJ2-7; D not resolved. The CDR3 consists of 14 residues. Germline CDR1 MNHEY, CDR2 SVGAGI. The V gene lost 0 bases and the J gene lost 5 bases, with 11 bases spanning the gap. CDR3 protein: CASSYSLTPHEQYF. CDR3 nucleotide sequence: TGTGCCAGCAGTTACTCCCTCACCCCACACGAGCAGTACTTC.

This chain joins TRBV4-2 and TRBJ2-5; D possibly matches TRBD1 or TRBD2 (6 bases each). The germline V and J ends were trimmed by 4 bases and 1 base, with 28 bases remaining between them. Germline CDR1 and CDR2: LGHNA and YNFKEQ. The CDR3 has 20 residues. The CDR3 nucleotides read TGTGCCAGCAGCCCACAGGAGGGGGGCCAGCTAGGGCGTCCCCAAGAGACCCAGTACTTC. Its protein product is CASSPQEGGQLGRPQETQYF.

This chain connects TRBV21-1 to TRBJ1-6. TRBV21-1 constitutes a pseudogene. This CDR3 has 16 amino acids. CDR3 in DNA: TGTGCCAGCAGCAAAGCGGGTGGAGGGGCGAATTCACCCCTCCACTTT. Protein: CASSKAGGGANSPLHF.

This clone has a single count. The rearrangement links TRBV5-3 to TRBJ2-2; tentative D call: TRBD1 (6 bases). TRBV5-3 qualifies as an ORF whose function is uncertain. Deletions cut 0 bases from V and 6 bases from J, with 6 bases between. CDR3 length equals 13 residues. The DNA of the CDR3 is TGTGCCAGAAGCTTGGCAGGGGCCGGGGAGCTGTTTTTT. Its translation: CARSLAGAGELFF.

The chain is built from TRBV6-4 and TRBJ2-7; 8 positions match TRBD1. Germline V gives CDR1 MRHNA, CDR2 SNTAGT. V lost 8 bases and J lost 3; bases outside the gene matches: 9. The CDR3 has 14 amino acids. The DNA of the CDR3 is TGTGCCAGCGTAGTCAGGGGGCGCGACTACGAGCAGTACTTC. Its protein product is CASVVRGRDYEQYF.

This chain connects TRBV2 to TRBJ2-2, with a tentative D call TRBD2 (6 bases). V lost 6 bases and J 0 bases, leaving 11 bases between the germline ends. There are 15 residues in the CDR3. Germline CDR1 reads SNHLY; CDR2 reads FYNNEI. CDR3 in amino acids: CASRAGSPNTGELFF. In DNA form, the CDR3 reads TGTGCCAGCAGGGCCGGGAGCCCGAACACCGGGGAGCTGTTTTTT.

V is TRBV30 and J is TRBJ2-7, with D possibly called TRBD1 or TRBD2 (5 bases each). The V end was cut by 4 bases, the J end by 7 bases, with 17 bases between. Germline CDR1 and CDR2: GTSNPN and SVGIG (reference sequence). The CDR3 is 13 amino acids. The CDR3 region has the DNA TGTGCCTGGACCGGGACCTGGTTTATGGAGCAGTACTTC. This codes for CAWTGTWFMEQYF.

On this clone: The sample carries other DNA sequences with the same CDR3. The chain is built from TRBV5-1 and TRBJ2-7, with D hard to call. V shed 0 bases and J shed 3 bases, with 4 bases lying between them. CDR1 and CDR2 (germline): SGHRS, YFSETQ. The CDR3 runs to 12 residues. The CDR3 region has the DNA TGCGCCAGCAGCTTGGAGGGCTACGAGCAGTACTTC. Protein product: CASSLEGYEQYF.

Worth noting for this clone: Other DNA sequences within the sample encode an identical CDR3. The CDR3 DNA is TGTGCCAGCAGCTTACCGGGACTAGCTTACAATGAGCAGTTCTTC. Amino acid sequence: CASSLPGLAYNEQFF. The V call is TRBV11-2, the J call TRBJ2-1; 9 positions agree with TRBD2. The germline V gene has CDR1 SGHAT and CDR2 FQNNGV. This CDR3 spans 15 amino acids. Germline trimming cut 2 bases from V and 4 bases from J; bases unmatched to any gene: 3.

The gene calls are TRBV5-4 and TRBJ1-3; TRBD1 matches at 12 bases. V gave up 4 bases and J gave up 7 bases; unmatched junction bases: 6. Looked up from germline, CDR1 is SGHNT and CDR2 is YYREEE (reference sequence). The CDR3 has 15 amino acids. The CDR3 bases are TGTGCCAGCAGCGAGGGACAGGGGGCCGGTAACACCATATATTTT. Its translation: CASSEGQGAGNTIYF.

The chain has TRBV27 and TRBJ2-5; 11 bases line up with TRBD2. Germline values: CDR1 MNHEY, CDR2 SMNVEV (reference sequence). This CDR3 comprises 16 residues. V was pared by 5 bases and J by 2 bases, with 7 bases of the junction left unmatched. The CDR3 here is CASSGQTSGIQETQYF. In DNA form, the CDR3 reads TGTGCCAGCAGTGGACAGACTAGCGGGATACAAGAGACCCAGTACTTC.